Listed here are 21 T cell receptor beta chains from one sample, sequenced in a study of cytotoxic CD8 clonotypes in ibrutinib-treated CLL. Libraries were prepared by immunoSEQ multiplex PCR; TCRdb keeps only in-frame clonotypes and omits some of them. The sample contains 150,000 or so clones, around nine tenths of which appear only once. The starting material was PBMCs, obtained at disease progression, from a patient treated with ibrutinib. These receptors were collected from a human donor with chronic lymphocytic leukemia.

The CDR3 DNA reads as TGTGCCAGCAGCCCCAACTCGGGACAGCCACAAGAGACCCAGTACTTC. As protein: CASSPNSGQPQETQYF. J is TRBJ2-5 and V is TRBV7-9; 7 bases line up with TRBD1. The CDR3 contains 16 residues. Trimming cost V 5 bases and J 2 bases; bases outside gene matches: 11. Germline assignment: CDR1 SEHNR and CDR2 FQNEAQ (reference sequence).

The rearrangement joins TRBV11-2 to TRBJ2-2, with 7 bases aligning to TRBD2. V lost 1 base and J lost 3; bases outside the gene matches: 2. This CDR3 is 15 amino acids long. Germline V CDR1 and CDR2: SGHAT, FQNNGV. The chain's CDR3 is CASSLAGGDTGELFF. The CDR3 nucleotides are TGTGCCAGCAGCTTAGCGGGAGGTGACACCGGGGAGCTGTTTTTT.

The chain combines TRBV6-1 with TRBJ1-5; perhaps TRBD1 as D (5 bases). This CDR3 spans 14 amino acids. The germline CDR1 and CDR2 sequences are MNHNS and SASEGT. Trimming pared 7 bases from V and 7 bases from J, leaving 17 bases between. The CDR3 sequence: CASTSGSQGQPQHF. Written as DNA, the CDR3 is TGTGCCAGCACATCAGGGTCCCAGGGCCAGCCCCAGCATTTT.

The V call is TRBV10-3, the J call TRBJ2-3, with TRBD2 matching 8 bases. CDR3 length: 15 amino acids. Unmatched junction bases numbered 12, after V lost 10 bases and J lost 3 bases. Germline V CDR1 and CDR2: ENHRY, SYGVKD. CDR3 sequence reads: CATEKAGDSTDTQYF. The CDR3 nucleotides are TGTGCCACCGAAAAAGCGGGAGACTCGACAGATACGCAGTATTTT.

V gene TRBV6-1 combines with J gene TRBJ2-3; D is possibly TRBD2 (6 bases). This CDR3 is built from 16 residues. V gave up 3 bases and J gave up 2 bases, with 15 bases separating them. Germline loops: CDR1 MNHNS, CDR2 SASEGT. CDR3 nucleotide sequence: TGTGCCAGCAGTGACCGGGACTGGGGTTACACAGATACGCAGTATTTT. Translated: CASSDRDWGYTDTQYF.

The rearrangement links TRBV5-5 to TRBJ2-7, with D hard to call. The CDR3 is 11 amino acids. Trimming shortened V by 5 bases and J by 4 bases, and 7 bases separated the two germline ends. CDR1 and CDR2 (germline): SGHKS, YYEKEE (reference sequence). DNA for the CDR3: TGTGCCAGCAGATTACAGTACGAGCAGTACTTC. It codes for CASRLQYEQYF. Full variable domain (remainder filled in from reference TRBV5-5 and TRBJ2-7): DAGVTQSPTHLIKTRGQQVTLRCSPISGHKSVSWYQQVLGQGPQFIFQYYEKEERGRGNFPDRFSARQFPNYSSELNVNALLLGDSALYLCASRLQYEQYFGPGTRLTVT.

The chain has TRBV10-3 and TRBJ1-2; D is perhaps TRBD1 (6 bases). Trimming took 5 bases from V and 8 from J, leaving 15 bases between them. This CDR3 has 13 amino acids. The germline gives CDR1 ENHRY, CDR2 SYGVKD. CDR3 region: CAISNSGEGGYTF. In DNA form, the CDR3 reads TGTGCCATCAGTAACTCAGGGGAAGGAGGCTACACCTTC.

The V and J genes are TRBV19 and TRBJ2-7; TRBD2 aligns across 11 bases. The CDR3 consists of 13 residues. With V trimmed by 7 bases and J by 4 bases, 3 bases remained unmatched. Germline-derived CDR1 and CDR2 are LNHDA and SQIVND (reference sequence). The CDR3 nucleotides read TGTGCCAGTACGGTAGCGGGAGGGTACGAGCAGTACTTC. Protein sequence: CASTVAGGYEQYF.

V and J are TRBV25-1 and TRBJ2-1, with TRBD1 matching 7 bases. Germline V gene data show CDR1 as MGHDK and CDR2 as SYGVNS. The V segment lost 1 base and the J segment 4 bases; nucleotides outside the gene matches: 1. The CDR3 is 14 residues long. This chain's CDR3 is CASSELGQYNEQFF. Here the CDR3 DNA reads TGTGCCAGCAGTGAATTGGGACAGTACAATGAGCAGTTCTTC.

The V call is TRBV4-1, the J call TRBJ1-3, with TRBD1 identical over 7 bases. V lost 3 bases to trimming and J lost 0 bases; unmatched junction nucleotides: 8. This CDR3 is 17 amino acids long. Germline-derived CDR1 and CDR2 are MGHRA and YSYEKL. CDR3 protein: CASSQSGQKSSGNTIYF. The DNA of the CDR3 is TGCGCCAGCAGCCAGTCGGGACAGAAAAGCTCTGGAAACACCATATATTTT.

The rearrangement joins TRBV4-2 to TRBJ2-7, with D perhaps TRBD2 (5 bases). Germline V CDR1 and CDR2: LGHNA, YNFKEQ. V was pared by 0 bases and J by 4 bases, with 19 bases between. The CDR3 extends over 17 amino acids. CDR3 protein: CASSQEDLRASPYEQYF. The CDR3 coding sequence is TGTGCCAGCAGCCAAGAGGACTTGAGGGCCTCCCCTTACGAGCAGTACTTC.

The V call is TRBV6-5, the J call TRBJ1-5; the match to TRBD1 covers 8 bases. Germline CDR1 reads MNHEY; CDR2 reads SVGAGI. The V gene end was trimmed by 5 bases and the J gene end by 9 bases; junction bases not matched to a gene: 9. The CDR3 extends over 14 amino acids. CDR3 in amino acids: CASSPRQGFSPQHF. DNA of the CDR3: TGTGCCAGCAGTCCTAGACAGGGGTTCTCGCCCCAGCATTTT.

This clone showed up just once. This chain connects TRBV29-1 to TRBJ1-1, with a possible D match to TRBD1 (6 bases). The V end was cut by 6 bases, the J end by 6 bases, with 20 bases between. Germline values: CDR1 SQVTM, CDR2 ANQGSEA. The CDR3 covers 14 residues. CDR3 DNA sequence: TGCAGCGTGGTAGTGGTGGGGGCTCTGGCTGAAGCTTTCTTT. As protein: CSVVVVGALAEAFF.

The J gene is TRBJ2-2, the V gene TRBV7-9, with 14 bases that match TRBD2. The CDR3 has 19 amino acids. In germline, CDR1 is SEHNR, CDR2 FQNEAQ (reference sequence). V lost 5 bases and J lost 4; bases outside the gene matches: 12. This chain's CDR3 is CASSLRGLAGGVSTGELFF. The DNA for the CDR3 is TGTGCCAGCAGCCTACGCGGACTAGCGGGAGGTGTGAGCACCGGGGAGCTGTTTTTT.

The CDR3 nucleotides are TGCGCCAGCAGCGCACCAGACGTATACAATGAGCAGTTCTTC. This translates into CASSAPDVYNEQFF. The chain recombines TRBV5-1 with TRBJ2-1, with no clear D. V shed 4 bases and J shed 4 bases, with 12 bases lying between them. The germline gives CDR1 SGHRS, CDR2 YFSETQ. The CDR3 spans 14 residues.

The genes are TRBV30 and TRBJ2-5; D is unresolved. Germline CDR1 and CDR2: GTSNPN and SVGIG (reference sequence). Trimming pared 0 bases from V and 4 bases from J, leaving 15 bases between. The CDR3 length is 15 residues. CDR3 protein: CAWSVGPDDSETQYF. DNA for the CDR3: TGTGCCTGGAGTGTCGGCCCCGACGACTCAGAGACCCAGTACTTC.

The chain uses TRBV19 and TRBJ2-7; 7 nucleotides line up with TRBD1. Trimming cost V 0 bases and J 0 bases; bases outside gene matches: 11. The CDR3 spans 18 residues. Germline CDR1 is LNHDA and CDR2 is SQIVND (reference sequence). The CDR3 DNA reads as TGTGCCAGTAGTATAGATAGGGGCCGACAGGGACGCTCCTACGAGCAGTACTTC. It encodes CASSIDRGRQGRSYEQYF. Using reference TRBV19 and TRBJ2-7 for the parts outside the CDR3, the full variable domain is DGGITQSPKYLFRKEGQNVTLSCEQNLNHDAMYWYRQDPGQGLRLIYYSQIVNDFQKGDIAEGYSVSREKKESFPLTVTSAQKNPTAFYLCASSIDRGRQGRSYEQYFGPGTRLTVT.

This chain joins TRBV29-1 and TRBJ2-1, with a tentative D call TRBD1 (5 bases). V was clipped by 5 bases and J by 4 bases, with 12 bases between them. Germline lookup yields CDR1 SQVTM and CDR2 ANQGSEA. This CDR3 spans 13 amino acids. CDR3 sequence: CSVSRESYNEQFF. CDR3 nucleotide sequence: TGCAGCGTTTCCAGGGAAAGTTACAATGAGCAGTTCTTC.

This clone was picked up a small number of times. V is TRBV18 and J is TRBJ1-3, with D unclear. Germline CDR1 reads KGHSH; CDR2 reads LQKENI. The CDR3 length is 15 residues. Trimming removed 3 bases at V and 0 bases at J, with 9 bases between. CDR3 sequence (DNA): TGTGCCAGCTCACCTACAGAGAGCTCTGGAAACACCATATATTTT. Translating gives CASSPTESSGNTIYF.

This rearrangement joins TRBV19 to TRBJ1-1; D is ambiguous. V dropped 1 base and J dropped 1 base, with 10 bases sitting between them. Germline CDR1 reads LNHDA; CDR2 reads SQIVND (reference sequence). The CDR3 length is 15 residues. CDR3 loop: CASSIGGVGNTEAFF. For the CDR3, the DNA is TGTGCCAGTAGTATAGGGGGAGTAGGGAACACTGAAGCTTTCTTT.

This rearrangement joins TRBV28 to TRBJ1-2; 11 nucleotides agree with TRBD1. CDR3 length: 15 residues. With 2 bases clipped from V and 7 bases from J, the junction kept 6 bases outside the gene matches. Germline CDR1 is MDHEN and CDR2 is SYDVKM. CDR3 bases: TGTGCCAGCAGTTTAGCGGACAGGGGGCTTTCTGGCTACACCTTC. It codes for CASSLADRGLSGYTF.